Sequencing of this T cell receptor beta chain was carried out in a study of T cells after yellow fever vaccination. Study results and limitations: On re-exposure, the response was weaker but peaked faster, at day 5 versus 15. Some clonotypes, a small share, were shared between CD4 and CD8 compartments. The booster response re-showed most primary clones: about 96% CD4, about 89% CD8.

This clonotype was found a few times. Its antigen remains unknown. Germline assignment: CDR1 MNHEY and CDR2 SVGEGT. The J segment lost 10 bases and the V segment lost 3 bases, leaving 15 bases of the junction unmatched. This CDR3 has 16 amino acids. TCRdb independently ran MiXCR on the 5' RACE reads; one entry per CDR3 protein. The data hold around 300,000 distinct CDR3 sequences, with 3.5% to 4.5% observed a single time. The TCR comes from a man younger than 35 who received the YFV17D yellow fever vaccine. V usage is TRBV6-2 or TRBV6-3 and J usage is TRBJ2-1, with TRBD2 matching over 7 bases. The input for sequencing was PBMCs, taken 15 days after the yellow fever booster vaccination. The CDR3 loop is CASSYEAGERHGEQFF. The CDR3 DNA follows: TGTGCCAGCAGTTATGAGGCGGGGGAACGCCATGGAGAGCAGTTCTTC.